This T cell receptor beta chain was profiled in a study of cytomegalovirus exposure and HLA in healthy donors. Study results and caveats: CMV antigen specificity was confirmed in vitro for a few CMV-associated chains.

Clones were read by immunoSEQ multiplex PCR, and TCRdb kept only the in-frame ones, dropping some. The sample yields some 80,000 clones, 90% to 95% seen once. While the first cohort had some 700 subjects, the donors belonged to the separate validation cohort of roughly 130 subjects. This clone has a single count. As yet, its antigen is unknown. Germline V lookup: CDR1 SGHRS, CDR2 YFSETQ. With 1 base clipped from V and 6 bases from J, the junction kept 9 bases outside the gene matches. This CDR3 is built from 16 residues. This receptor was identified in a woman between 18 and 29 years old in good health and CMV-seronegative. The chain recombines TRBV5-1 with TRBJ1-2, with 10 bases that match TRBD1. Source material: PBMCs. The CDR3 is CASSLSALDRGHGYTF. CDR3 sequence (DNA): TGCGCCAGCAGCTTGTCGGCCCTAGACAGGGGGCATGGCTACACCTTC.